These 32 T cell receptor beta chains came from one sample sequenced in a study of control samples from healthy donors and cancer patients. TCRdb's copy holds only in-frame clones and misses some; the assay was immunoSEQ multiplex PCR. The data hold fewer than 500,000 clones, with 80% to 95% observed a single time. Sequencing used PBMCs. The receptors stem from a middle-aged man with head and neck cancer.

The chain combines TRBV12-5 with TRBJ2-3; maybe TRBD2 (5 bases). Trimming left V 7 bases short and J 3 bases short, with 14 bases between. The CDR3 loop spans 14 amino acids. Germline CDR1 LGHNT, CDR2 FRNRAP. The DNA of the CDR3 is TGTGCTAGTGTTAGGAGCGGCCTAACAGATACGCAGTATTTT. Its translation: CASVRSGLTDTQYF.

The rearrangement uses TRBV19 and TRBJ1-2; 7 nucleotides align to TRBD1. V gave up 7 bases and J gave up 2 bases; unmatched junction bases: 10. This CDR3 has 15 residues. From germline, CDR1 is LNHDA and CDR2 SQIVND (reference sequence). The CDR3 here is CASIRRPGQNYGYTF. In DNA, the CDR3 is TGTGCCAGTATCCGAAGGCCGGGACAGAACTATGGCTACACCTTC.

The V gene is TRBV4-2, the J gene TRBJ1-2; D perhaps matches TRBD1 (5 bases). V gave up 1 base and J gave up 8 bases, with 14 bases separating them. The germline V gene has CDR1 LGHNA and CDR2 YNFKEQ. The CDR3 consists of 14 residues. In DNA form, the CDR3 reads TGTGCCAGCAGCCAAGGGGACGGCGCCGACGGCTACACCTTC. Translated: CASSQGDGADGYTF.

The chain recombines TRBV18 with TRBJ1-1; D remains ambiguous. Germline assignment: CDR1 KGHSH and CDR2 LQKENI. The CDR3 extends over 16 amino acids. V shed 6 bases and J shed 3 bases, with 20 bases lying between them. The chain's CDR3 is CASSPMSRMADTEAFF. The CDR3 DNA is TGTGCCAGCTCGCCAATGAGCCGGATGGCGGACACTGAAGCTTTCTTT. The variable domain in full, completed from reference TRBV18 and TRBJ1-1, reads NAGVMQNPRHLVRRRGQEARLRCSPMKGHSHVYWYRQLPEEGLKFMVYLQKENIIDESGMPKERFSAEFPKEGPSILRIQQVVRGDSAAYFCASSPMSRMADTEAFFGQGTRLTVV.

The chain has TRBV4-1 and TRBJ1-2; perhaps TRBD1 as D (5 bases). The CDR3 sequence is 14 residues long. V was pared by 1 base and J by 3 bases, with 9 bases between. Per the germline V gene, CDR1 is MGHRA and CDR2 is YSYEKL. The CDR3: CASSQGAGDYGYTF. DNA for the CDR3: TGCGCCAGCAGCCAAGGCGCGGGGGACTATGGCTACACCTTC.

The genes are TRBV28 and TRBJ1-4; a possible D gene is TRBD1 (5 bases). With 8 bases removed from V and 7 bases from J, the gap between germline ends came to 11 bases. This CDR3 spans 12 amino acids. Germline CDR1 and CDR2: MDHEN and SYDVKM. The CDR3 nucleotides are TGTGCCAGCCGCCGGGGGGGTGAAAAACTGTTTTTT. Translation gives CASRRGGEKLFF.

V usage is TRBV21-1 and J usage is TRBJ1-2; the table's D call TRBD1 went unverified against the DNA. TRBV21-1 represents a pseudogene. This CDR3 is 19 amino acids long. CDR3 loop: CASRGGQLILLPDNYGYTF. The CDR3 DNA reads as TGTGCCAGCAGAGGCGGACAGCTAATTCTGTTGCCGGATAACTATGGCTACACCTTC.

The CDR3 protein is CASIGSGATYEQYF. CDR3 in DNA: TGTGCCAGCATCGGCTCAGGTGCAACCTACGAGCAGTACTTC. This rearrangement joins TRBV2 to TRBJ2-7, with D unresolved. The CDR3 has 14 amino acids. Germline lookup yields CDR1 SNHLY and CDR2 FYNNEI. The germline V and J ends were trimmed by 7 bases and 2 bases, with 15 bases remaining between them.

The gene calls are TRBV30 and TRBJ1-5, with 8 bases matching TRBD1. The CDR3 is 14 amino acids. The germline gives CDR1 GTSNPN, CDR2 SVGIG (reference sequence). V was pared by 0 bases and J by 5 bases, with 3 bases of the junction left unmatched. CDR3 amino acids: CAWSVQGGYQPQHF. CDR3 DNA sequence: TGTGCCTGGAGTGTACAGGGGGGCTATCAGCCCCAGCATTTT.

V is TRBV18 and J is TRBJ1-5; 9 nucleotides match TRBD1. The CDR3 extends over 16 amino acids. Losses at the gene ends were 1 base for V and 6 bases for J; bases not matched to a gene: 7. Germline V gene data show CDR1 as KGHSH and CDR2 as LQKENI. CDR3 loop: CASSPRQGEPRQPQHF. CDR3 coding DNA: TGTGCCAGCTCACCACGACAGGGGGAACCACGTCAGCCCCAGCATTTT.

This chain joins TRBV14 and TRBJ2-1; tentatively, D is TRBD1 or TRBD2 (8 bases each). The CDR3 consists of 18 residues. Looked up from germline, CDR1 is SGHDN and CDR2 is FVKESK. V gave up 1 base and J gave up 4 bases, with 20 bases separating them. The CDR3 nucleotides read TGTGCCAGCAGCCAAGTCCGGGGGGGGACAGGACCGTACAATGAGCAGTTCTTC. Translating it yields CASSQVRGGTGPYNEQFF.

The V call is TRBV25-1, the J call TRBJ2-7; 7 positions agree with TRBD2. The CDR3 extends over 15 amino acids. Germline CDR1 MGHDK, CDR2 SYGVNS. Trimming took 5 bases from V and 2 from J; bases not matched to a gene: 9. The CDR3 nucleotides read TGTGCCAGCAGTCCGCCCTGGGGGAGGGCCTACGAGCAGTACTTC. It codes for CASSPPWGRAYEQYF.

The gene calls are TRBV6-2 or TRBV6-3 and TRBJ2-3; 13 nucleotides line up with TRBD2. The germline CDR1 and CDR2 sequences are MNHEY and SVGEGT. This CDR3 is built from 16 residues. J lost 3 bases, V lost 5 bases, and 5 bases had no gene match. The CDR3 DNA follows: TGTGCCAGCAGTCCCGGGACTAGCGGGATAACAGATACGCAGTATTTT. Encoded protein: CASSPGTSGITDTQYF.

The chain has TRBV7-9 and TRBJ1-2; D unresolved. Trimming cost V 0 bases and J 1 base, with 9 bases left between them. Looked up from germline, CDR1 is SEHNR and CDR2 is FQNEAQ (reference sequence). The CDR3 loop spans 15 amino acids. CDR3: CASSLAGYSNYGYTF. The CDR3 DNA is TGTGCCAGCAGCTTAGCGGGGTATAGTAACTATGGCTACACCTTC.

The chain has TRBV5-6 and TRBJ2-7; tentatively, D is TRBD1 (5 bases). Germline V CDR1 and CDR2: SGHDT, YYEEEE. CDR3 size: 13 residues. The ends were cut back, 0 bases at V and 7 bases at J, with 11 bases in the middle. CDR3 amino acids: CASSLGRGGEQYF. Here the CDR3 DNA reads TGTGCCAGCAGCTTGGGTAGGGGTGGAGAGCAGTACTTC.

This chain links TRBV19 with TRBJ2-6; D is uncertain. V was pared by 6 bases and J by 0 bases, with 6 bases between. The CDR3 totals 14 residues. From germline, CDR1 is LNHDA and CDR2 SQIVND (reference sequence). The CDR3 DNA reads as TGTGCCAGTAGCTCGATCTCTGGGGCCAACGTCCTGACTTTC. Protein product: CASSSISGANVLTF.

The CDR3 loop is CASSDSPKKNEQFF. The CDR3 DNA follows: TGTGCCAGTAGTGACAGCCCGAAAAAAAATGAGCAGTTCTTC. The J gene is TRBJ2-1, the V gene TRBV19; D is perhaps TRBD1 (5 bases). Germline V lookup: CDR1 LNHDA, CDR2 SQIVND (reference sequence). This CDR3 has 14 amino acids. V lost 5 bases and J lost 7, with 15 bases in between.

In its sample, this clone was seen once. The chain joins TRBV9 to TRBJ1-3, with D possibly TRBD1 on 5 matching bases. Deletions cut 0 bases from V and 2 bases from J, with 12 bases between. The CDR3 loop spans 16 amino acids. The germline V gene has CDR1 SGDLS and CDR2 YYNGEE. CDR3 coding DNA: TGTGCCAGCAGCGTAGGGTTAAGGGACCCTGGAAACACCATATATTTT. The encoded protein is CASSVGLRDPGNTIYF.

The chain is built from TRBV2 and TRBJ2-1; 12 bases map to TRBD1. The germline CDR1 and CDR2 sequences are SNHLY and FYNNEI. Germline trimming cut 6 bases from V and 4 bases from J; bases unmatched to any gene: 19. This CDR3 has 20 residues. The CDR3, as DNA: TGTGCCAGCAGAACCAACTTGGGACAGGGGGCCCCCGGGGGTTACAATGAGCAGTTCTTC. Amino acids: CASRTNLGQGAPGGYNEQFF.

The chain combines TRBV7-2 with TRBJ2-1, with 8 bases that match TRBD2. Trimming took 5 bases from V and 4 from J; bases not matched to a gene: 10. The CDR3 consists of 16 residues. The germline gives CDR1 SGHTA, CDR2 FQGNSA. The CDR3 DNA reads as TGTGCCAGCAGCCCCCTAGGACTAGCCCCGTACAATGAGCAGTTCTTC. Translating gives CASSPLGLAPYNEQFF.

This chain uses TRBV7-3 with TRBJ1-2, with D hard to call. Germline CDR1 and CDR2: SGHTA and FQGTGA. V lost 1 base, J lost 8 bases, and 14 bases lay in between. The CDR3 has 14 amino acids. The CDR3 here is CASSLNAGAFGYTF. In nucleotides, the CDR3 is TGTGCCAGCAGCTTAAACGCAGGAGCCTTCGGCTACACCTTC. The full variable domain, with the rest looked up from reference TRBV7-3 and TRBJ1-2, is GAGVSQTPSNKVTEKGKYVELRCDPISGHTALYWYRQSLGQGPEFLIYFQGTGAADDSGLPNDRFFAVRPEGSVSTLKIQRTERGDSAVYLCASSLNAGAFGYTFGSGTRLTVV.

The J gene is TRBJ2-7, the V gene TRBV9; the D gene is possibly TRBD1 (6 bases). Trimming left V 0 bases short and J 3 bases short, with 13 bases between. This CDR3 spans 15 amino acids. The germline V gene has CDR1 SGDLS and CDR2 YYNGEE. In DNA form, the CDR3 reads TGTGCCAGCAGCGTAGCTTCACAGGGATTCTACGAGCAGTACTTC. It codes for CASSVASQGFYEQYF. Full variable domain (missing parts from reference TRBV9 and TRBJ2-7): DSGVTQTPKHLITATGQRVTLRCSPRSGDLSVYWYQQSLDQGLQFLIQYYNGEERAKGNILERFSAQQFPDLHSELNLSSLELGDSALYFCASSVASQGFYEQYFGPGTRLTVT.

The J gene is TRBJ2-3, the V gene TRBV10-3, with no clear D. V lost 0 bases to trimming and J lost 2 bases, with 3 bases between them. The CDR3 contains 13 residues. In germline, CDR1 is ENHRY, CDR2 SYGVKD. In DNA, the CDR3 is TGTGCCATCAGTGAGTCGTCCACAGATACGCAGTATTTT. Amino acid sequence: CAISESSTDTQYF.

V gene TRBV20-1 combines with J gene TRBJ1-2, with D hard to call. Germline V CDR1 and CDR2: DFQATT, SNEGSKA (reference sequence). V dropped 3 bases and J dropped 4 bases, with 6 bases sitting between them. The CDR3 extends over 11 amino acids. The CDR3 protein is CSASIPYGYTF. The CDR3 region has the DNA TGCAGTGCTAGCATTCCCTATGGCTACACCTTC.

J is TRBJ1-6 and V is TRBV3-1 (or the pseudogene TRBV3-2); D is undetermined. The CDR3 extends over 15 amino acids. V was clipped by 1 base and J by 8 bases, with 12 bases between them. The germline CDR1 and CDR2 sequences are LGHDT and YNNKEL (reference sequence). The CDR3 DNA reads TGTGCCAGCAGCCAAGCCGCGGGGTTTGATTCACCCCTCCACTTT. It encodes CASSQAAGFDSPLHF.

Comments on this clone: Within the sample, other DNA sequences also encode this same CDR3. The rearrangement links TRBV11-2 to TRBJ1-1; D gene ambiguous. The V gene's germline CDR1 is SGHAT and CDR2 FQNNGV. V lost 1 base, J lost 1 base, and 4 bases lay in between. The CDR3 is 13 amino acids. The CDR3, as DNA: TGTGCCAGCAGCTTAGGTCAGAACACTGAAGCTTTCTTT. Its protein product is CASSLGQNTEAFF. Combining the CDR3 with reference TRBV11-2 and TRBJ1-1 gives the whole variable domain EAGVAQSPRYKIIEKRQSVAFWCNPISGHATLYWYQQILGQGPKLLIQFQNNGVVDDSQLPKDRFSAERLKGVDSTLKIQPAKLEDSAVYLCASSLGQNTEAFFGQGTRLTVV.

The CDR3 here is CASSFREQREAFF. The CDR3 DNA sequence: TGCGCCAGCAGCTTTAGGGAACAGCGTGAAGCTTTCTTT. This chain joins TRBV5-1 and TRBJ1-1; no clear D. The V end was cut by 2 bases, the J end by 7 bases, with 12 bases between. This CDR3 is built from 13 residues. Germline values: CDR1 SGHRS, CDR2 YFSETQ. Combining the CDR3 with reference TRBV5-1 and TRBJ1-1 gives the whole variable domain KAGVTQTPRYLIKTRGQQVTLSCSPISGHRSVSWYQQTPGQGLQFLFEYFSETQRNKGNFPGRFSGRQFSNSRSEMNVSTLELGDSALYLCASSFREQREAFFGQGTRLTVV.

V is TRBV3-1 (or the pseudogene TRBV3-2) and J is TRBJ1-6; TRBD1 agrees at 7 bases. This CDR3 contains 16 residues. Germline V gene lookup returns CDR1 LGHDT and CDR2 YNNKEL (reference sequence). V lost 4 bases to trimming and J lost 5 bases; unmatched junction nucleotides: 8. In DNA, the CDR3 is TGTGCCAGCAGCCCGGTGACAGGGCGGGATAATTCACCCCTCCACTTT. Its translation is CASSPVTGRDNSPLHF.

The chain joins TRBV9 to TRBJ1-3; the D is unclear. V lost 2 bases and J lost 4, with 7 bases in between. The CDR3 has 13 amino acids. The germline V gene has CDR1 SGDLS and CDR2 YYNGEE. The CDR3 DNA reads as TGTGCCAGCAGCGTTGAGATCGGAAACACCATATATTTT. The encoded protein is CASSVEIGNTIYF.

The chain carries TRBV11-2 and TRBJ2-7, with 7 bases lining up with TRBD2. The ends lost 5 bases at V and 4 bases at J; junction bases unmatched: 5. This CDR3 spans 13 amino acids. The germline V gene has CDR1 SGHAT and CDR2 FQNNGV. CDR3 in amino acids: CASSNGGSYEQYF. In DNA, the CDR3 is TGTGCCAGCAGCAACGGGGGGTCTTACGAGCAGTACTTC.

V and J are TRBV6-5 and TRBJ2-2; D is unclear. Per germline, CDR1 MNHEY and CDR2 SVGAGI. Between the trimmed V and J ends, which lost 6 bases and 0 bases, there was a span of 11 bases. The CDR3 is 15 amino acids. In DNA form, the CDR3 reads TGTGCCAGCAGGACCTTACTCGCGAACACCGGGGAGCTGTTTTTT. It encodes CASRTLLANTGELFF.

This chain uses TRBV19 with TRBJ1-5; D might be TRBD1 (5 bases). Germline-derived CDR1 and CDR2 are LNHDA and SQIVND (reference sequence). This CDR3 has 15 amino acids. V lost 7 bases and J lost 2, with 15 bases in between. As DNA, the CDR3 is TGTGCCAGTATGTCGGGGGAACTTGGCAATCAGCCCCAGCATTTT. It specifies CASMSGELGNQPQHF.